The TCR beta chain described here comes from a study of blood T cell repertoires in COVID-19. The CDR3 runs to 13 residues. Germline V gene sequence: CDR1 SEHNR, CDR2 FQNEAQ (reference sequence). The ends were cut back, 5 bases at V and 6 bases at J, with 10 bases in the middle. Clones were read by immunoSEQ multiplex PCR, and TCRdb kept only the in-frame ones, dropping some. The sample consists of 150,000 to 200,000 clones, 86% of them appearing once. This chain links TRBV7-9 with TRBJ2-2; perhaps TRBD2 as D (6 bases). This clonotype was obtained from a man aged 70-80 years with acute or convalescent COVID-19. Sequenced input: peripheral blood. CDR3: CASSQLAAGELFF. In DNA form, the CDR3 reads TGTGCCAGCAGCCAACTAGCCGCCGGGGAGCTGTTTTTT.